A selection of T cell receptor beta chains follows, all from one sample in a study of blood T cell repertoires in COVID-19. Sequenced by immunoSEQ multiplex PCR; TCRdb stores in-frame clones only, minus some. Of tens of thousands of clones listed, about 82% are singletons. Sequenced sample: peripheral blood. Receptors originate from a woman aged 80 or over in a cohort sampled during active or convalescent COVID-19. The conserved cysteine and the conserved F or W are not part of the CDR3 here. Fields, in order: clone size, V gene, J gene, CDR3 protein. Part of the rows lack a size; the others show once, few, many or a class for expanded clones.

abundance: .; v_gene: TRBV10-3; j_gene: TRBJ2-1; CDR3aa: AITSGIDEQF
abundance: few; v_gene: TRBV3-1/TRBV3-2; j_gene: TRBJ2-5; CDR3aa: ASSRQLVGETQY
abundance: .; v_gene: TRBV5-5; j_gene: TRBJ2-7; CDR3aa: ASSLEGLVVQY
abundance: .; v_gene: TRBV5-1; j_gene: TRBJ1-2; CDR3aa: ASGDRAGYGYT
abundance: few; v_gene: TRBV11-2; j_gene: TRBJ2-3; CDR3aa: ASSRIAGRGDTQY
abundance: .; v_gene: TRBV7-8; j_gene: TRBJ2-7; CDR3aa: ASSLGLGYEQY
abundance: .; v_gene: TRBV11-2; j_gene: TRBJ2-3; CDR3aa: ASSSVDRALDTQY
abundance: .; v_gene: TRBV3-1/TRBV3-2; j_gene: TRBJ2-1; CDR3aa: ASSQGILAGGGHNEQF
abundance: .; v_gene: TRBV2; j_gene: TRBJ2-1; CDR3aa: ASSEDAVGEQF
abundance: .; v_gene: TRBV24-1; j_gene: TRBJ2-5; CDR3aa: ATSEPSGVGRETQY
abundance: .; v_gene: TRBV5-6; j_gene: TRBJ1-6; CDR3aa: ASSFDQVKRNSPLH
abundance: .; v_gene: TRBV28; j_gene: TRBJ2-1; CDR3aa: ASMGANEQF
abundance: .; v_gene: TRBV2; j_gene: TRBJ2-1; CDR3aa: ASRTSSGIEQF
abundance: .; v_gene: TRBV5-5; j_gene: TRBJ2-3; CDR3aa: ASSLTGTSRTDTQY
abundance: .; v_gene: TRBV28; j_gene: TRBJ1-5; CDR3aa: ASSRTGNSNQPQH
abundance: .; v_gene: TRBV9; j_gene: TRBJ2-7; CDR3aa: APDRDRGDHEQY
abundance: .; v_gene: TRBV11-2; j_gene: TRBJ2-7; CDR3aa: ASSFYGTSGTYEQY
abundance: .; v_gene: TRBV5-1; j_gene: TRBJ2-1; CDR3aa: ASSRTLGSGVMGEQF
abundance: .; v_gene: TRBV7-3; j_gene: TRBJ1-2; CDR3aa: ASRMTGDPSYGYT
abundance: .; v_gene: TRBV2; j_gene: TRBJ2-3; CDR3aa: ASSEGGSTDTQY
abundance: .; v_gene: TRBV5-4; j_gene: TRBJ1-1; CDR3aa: ASSFLDRGNTEAF
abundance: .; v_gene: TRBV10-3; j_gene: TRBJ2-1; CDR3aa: AISAADEQF
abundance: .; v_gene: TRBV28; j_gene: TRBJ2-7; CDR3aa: ASTRGGISYEQY
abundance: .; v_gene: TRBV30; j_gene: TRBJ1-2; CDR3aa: AWVRGRNGYT
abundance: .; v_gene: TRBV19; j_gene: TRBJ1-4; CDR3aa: ASNFPGGDEKLF
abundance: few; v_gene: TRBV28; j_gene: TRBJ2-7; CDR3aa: ASSLRGLLAGEAGEQY
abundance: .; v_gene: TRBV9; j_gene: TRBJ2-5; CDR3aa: ASSVGQGNRQETQY
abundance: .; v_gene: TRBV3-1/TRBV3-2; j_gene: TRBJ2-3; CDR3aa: ASSPWTGTDTQY
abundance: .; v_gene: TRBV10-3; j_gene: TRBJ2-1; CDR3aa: AIRAEGYNEQF
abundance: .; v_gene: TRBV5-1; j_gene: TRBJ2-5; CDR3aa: ASSLAPSYSGSGETQY
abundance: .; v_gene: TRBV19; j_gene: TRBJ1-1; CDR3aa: ASSIGRRAEAF
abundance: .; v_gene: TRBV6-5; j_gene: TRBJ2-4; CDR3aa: ASSPPGQGTSQY
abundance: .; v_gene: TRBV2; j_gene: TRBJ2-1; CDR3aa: ASSAQGGRSEQF
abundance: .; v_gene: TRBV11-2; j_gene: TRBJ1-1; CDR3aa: ASSPSTGKTEAF
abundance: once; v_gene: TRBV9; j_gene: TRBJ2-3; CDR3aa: ASSVVSGSTDTQY
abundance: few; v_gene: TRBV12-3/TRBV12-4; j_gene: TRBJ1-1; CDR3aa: ASSLILNTEAF